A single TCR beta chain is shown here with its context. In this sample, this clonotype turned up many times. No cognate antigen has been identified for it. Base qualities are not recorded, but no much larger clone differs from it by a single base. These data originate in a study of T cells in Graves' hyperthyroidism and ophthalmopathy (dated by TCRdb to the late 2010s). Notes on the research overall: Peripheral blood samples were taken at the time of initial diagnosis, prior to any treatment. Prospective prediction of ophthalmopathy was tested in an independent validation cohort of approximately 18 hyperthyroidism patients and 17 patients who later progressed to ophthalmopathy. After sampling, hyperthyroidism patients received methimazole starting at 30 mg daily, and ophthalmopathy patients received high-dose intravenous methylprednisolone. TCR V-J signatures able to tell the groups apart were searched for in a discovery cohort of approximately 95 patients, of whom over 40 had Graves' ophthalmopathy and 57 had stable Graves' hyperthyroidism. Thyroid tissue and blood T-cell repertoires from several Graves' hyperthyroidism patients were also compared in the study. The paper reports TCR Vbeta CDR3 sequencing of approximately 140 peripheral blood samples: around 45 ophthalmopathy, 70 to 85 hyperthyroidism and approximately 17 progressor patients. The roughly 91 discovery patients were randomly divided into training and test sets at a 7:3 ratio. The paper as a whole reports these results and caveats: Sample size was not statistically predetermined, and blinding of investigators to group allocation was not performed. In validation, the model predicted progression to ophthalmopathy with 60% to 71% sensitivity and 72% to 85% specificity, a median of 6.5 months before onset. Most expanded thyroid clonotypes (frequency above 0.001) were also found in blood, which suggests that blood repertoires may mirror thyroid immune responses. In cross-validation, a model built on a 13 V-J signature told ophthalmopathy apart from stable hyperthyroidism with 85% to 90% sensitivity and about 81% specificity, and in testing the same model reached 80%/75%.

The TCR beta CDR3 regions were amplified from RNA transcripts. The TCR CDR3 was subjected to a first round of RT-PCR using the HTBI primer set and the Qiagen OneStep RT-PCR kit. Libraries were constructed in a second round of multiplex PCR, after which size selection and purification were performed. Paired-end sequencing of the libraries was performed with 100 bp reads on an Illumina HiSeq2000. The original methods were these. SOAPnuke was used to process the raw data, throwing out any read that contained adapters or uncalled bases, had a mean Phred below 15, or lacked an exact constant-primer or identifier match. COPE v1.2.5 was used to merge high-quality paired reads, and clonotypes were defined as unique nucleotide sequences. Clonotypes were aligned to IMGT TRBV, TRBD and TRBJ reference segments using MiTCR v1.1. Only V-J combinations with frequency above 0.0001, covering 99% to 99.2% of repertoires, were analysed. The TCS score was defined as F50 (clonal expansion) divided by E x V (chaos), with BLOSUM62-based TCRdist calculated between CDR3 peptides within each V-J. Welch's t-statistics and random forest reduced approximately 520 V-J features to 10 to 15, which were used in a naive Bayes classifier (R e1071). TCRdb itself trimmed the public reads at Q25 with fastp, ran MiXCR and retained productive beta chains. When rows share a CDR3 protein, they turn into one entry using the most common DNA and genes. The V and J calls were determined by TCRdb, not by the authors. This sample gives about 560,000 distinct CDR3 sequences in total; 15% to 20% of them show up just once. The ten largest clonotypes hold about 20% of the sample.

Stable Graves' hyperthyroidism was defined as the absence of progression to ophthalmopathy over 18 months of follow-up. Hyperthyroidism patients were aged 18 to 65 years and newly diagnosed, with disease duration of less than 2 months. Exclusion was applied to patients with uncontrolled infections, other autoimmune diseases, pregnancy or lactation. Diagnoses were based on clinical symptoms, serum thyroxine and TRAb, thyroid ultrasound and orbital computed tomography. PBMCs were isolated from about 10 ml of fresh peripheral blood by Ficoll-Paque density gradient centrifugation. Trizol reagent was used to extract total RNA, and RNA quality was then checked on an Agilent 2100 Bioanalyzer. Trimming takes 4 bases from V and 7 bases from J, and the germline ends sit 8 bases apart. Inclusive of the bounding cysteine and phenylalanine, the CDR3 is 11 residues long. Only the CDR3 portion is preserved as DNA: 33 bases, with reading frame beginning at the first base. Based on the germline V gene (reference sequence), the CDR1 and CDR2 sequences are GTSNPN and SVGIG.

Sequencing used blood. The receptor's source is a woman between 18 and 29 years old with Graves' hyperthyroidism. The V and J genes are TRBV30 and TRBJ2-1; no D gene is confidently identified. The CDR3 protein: CAWTRGNEQFF. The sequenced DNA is TGTGCCTGGACGAGAGGAAATGAGCAGTTCTTC.